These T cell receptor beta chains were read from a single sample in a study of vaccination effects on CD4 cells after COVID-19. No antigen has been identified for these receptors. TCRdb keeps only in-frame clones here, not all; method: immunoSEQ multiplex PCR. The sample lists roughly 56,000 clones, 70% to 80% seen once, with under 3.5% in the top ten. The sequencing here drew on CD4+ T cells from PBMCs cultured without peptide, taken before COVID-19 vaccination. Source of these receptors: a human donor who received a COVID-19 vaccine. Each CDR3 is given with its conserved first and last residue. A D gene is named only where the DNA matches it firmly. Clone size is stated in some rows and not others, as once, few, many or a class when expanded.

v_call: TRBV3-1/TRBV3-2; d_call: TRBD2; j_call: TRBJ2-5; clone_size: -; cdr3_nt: TGTGCCAGCAGCCCAAACCTTGGGGAGGGCGGGGAGACCCAGTACTTC; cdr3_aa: CASSPNLGEGGETQYF
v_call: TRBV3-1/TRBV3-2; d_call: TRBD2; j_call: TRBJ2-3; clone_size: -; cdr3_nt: TGTGCCAGCAGCCAAGCGGGGGGGGCTAGCACAGATACGCAGTATTTT; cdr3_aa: CASSQAGGASTDTQYF
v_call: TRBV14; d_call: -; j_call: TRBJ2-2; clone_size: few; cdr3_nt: TGTGCCAGCAGCCATATTCTGAAAGGGGAGCTGTTTTTT; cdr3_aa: CASSHILKGELFF
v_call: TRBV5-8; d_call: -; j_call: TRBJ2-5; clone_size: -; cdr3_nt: TGTGCCAGCAGCTTTGTGCGGACCCAGTACTTC; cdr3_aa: CASSFVRTQYF
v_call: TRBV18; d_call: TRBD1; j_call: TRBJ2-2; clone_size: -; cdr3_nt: TGTGCCAGCTCACAGGGACAGAGTAACACCGGGGAGCTGTTTTTT; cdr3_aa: CASSQGQSNTGELFF
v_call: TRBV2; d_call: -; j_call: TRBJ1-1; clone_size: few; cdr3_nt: TGTGCCAGCAGTGGGGCAGGGCACACTGAAGCTTTCTTT; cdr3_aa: CASSGAGHTEAFF
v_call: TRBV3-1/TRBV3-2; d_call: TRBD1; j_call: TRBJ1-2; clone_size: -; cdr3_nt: TGTGCCAGCAGCCAGGGGACAGGGATTGACTACACCTTC; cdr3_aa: CASSQGTGIDYTF
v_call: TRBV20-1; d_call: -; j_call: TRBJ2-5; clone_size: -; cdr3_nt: TGCAGTGCTAGTTTGCGCGTATGGGAGACCCAGTACTTC; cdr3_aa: CSASLRVWETQYF
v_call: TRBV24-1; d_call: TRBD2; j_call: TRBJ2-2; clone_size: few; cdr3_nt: TGTGCCACCAGGGAGAGCGGGGGAGTAACCGGGGAGCTGTTTTTT; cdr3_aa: CATRESGGVTGELFF
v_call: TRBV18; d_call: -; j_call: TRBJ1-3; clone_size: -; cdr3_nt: TGTGCCAGCTCACCTAACAGCTTAAACCGAGACACCATATATTTT; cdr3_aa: CASSPNSLNRDTIYF
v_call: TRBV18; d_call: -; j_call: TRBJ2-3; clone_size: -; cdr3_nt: TGTGCCAGCTCACCGCCTGGGACGCCCCCAGATACGCAGTATTTT; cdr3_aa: CASSPPGTPPDTQYF
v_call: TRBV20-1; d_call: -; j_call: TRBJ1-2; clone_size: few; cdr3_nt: TGCAGTGCTAGTATGAGGACCTATGGCTACACCTTC; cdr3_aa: CSASMRTYGYTF
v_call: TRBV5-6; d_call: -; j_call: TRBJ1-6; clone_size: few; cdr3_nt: TGTGCCAGCAGCTTGGAGGGCCGTGGGAATTCACCCCTCCACTTT; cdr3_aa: CASSLEGRGNSPLHF
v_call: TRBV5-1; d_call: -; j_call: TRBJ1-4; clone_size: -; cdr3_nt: TGCGCCAGCAGCGAAGCTTTAAATGAAAAACTGTTTTTT; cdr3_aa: CASSEALNEKLFF
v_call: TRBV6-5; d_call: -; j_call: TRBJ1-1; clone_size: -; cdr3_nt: TGTGCCAGCAGAGCCATCCGACCAAACACTGAAGCTTTCTTT; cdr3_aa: CASRAIRPNTEAFF
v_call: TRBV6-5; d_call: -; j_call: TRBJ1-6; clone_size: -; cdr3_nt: TGTGCCAGCAGTTTACAGCTTCCGGGGAATTCACCCCTCCACTTT; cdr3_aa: CASSLQLPGNSPLHF
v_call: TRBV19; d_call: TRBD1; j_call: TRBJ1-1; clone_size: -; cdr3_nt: TGTGCCAGTCTAGGACAGGGTTCGACCACTGAAGCTTTCTTT; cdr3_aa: CASLGQGSTTEAFF
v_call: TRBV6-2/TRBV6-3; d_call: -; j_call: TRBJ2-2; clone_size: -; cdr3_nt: TGTGCCAGCAGTTACAGCACTAGCTTCCCCGGGGAGCTGTTTTTT; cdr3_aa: CASSYSTSFPGELFF
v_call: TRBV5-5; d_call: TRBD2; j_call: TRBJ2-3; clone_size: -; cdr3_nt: TGTGCCAGCAGCTGGGGGGGGAGAGTCGGTAACACAGATACGCAGTATTTT; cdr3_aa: CASSWGGRVGNTDTQYF
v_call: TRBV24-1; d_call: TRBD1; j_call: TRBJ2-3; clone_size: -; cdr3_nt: TGTGCCACCAGTGAGACCGGGACAGGGGATGATACGCAGTATTTT; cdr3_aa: CATSETGTGDDTQYF
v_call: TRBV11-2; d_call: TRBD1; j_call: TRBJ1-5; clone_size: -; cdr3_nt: TGTGCCAGCAGCTCGACAGGGGTTGGTCAGCCCCAGCATTTT; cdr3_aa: CASSSTGVGQPQHF
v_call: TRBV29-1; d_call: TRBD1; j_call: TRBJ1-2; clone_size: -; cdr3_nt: TGCAGCGTTGAAGATCGCAGCAGGGGGCAGGACTATGGCTACACCTTC; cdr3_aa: CSVEDRSRGQDYGYTF
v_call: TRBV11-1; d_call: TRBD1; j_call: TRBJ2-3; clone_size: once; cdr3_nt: TGTGCCAGCAGCGGAACAGGGGGCTCGACAGATACGCAGTATTTT; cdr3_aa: CASSGTGGSTDTQYF
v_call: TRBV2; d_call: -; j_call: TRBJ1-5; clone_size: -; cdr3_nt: TGTGCCAGCAGTGGAGTGTATAGCAATCAGCCCCAGCATTTT; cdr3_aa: CASSGVYSNQPQHF
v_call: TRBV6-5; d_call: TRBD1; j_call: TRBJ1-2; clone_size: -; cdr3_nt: TGTGCCAGCTGGGACAGCGCGTATGGCTACACCTTC; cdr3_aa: CASWDSAYGYTF
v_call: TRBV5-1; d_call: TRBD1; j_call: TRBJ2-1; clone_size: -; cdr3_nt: TGCGCCAGCAGCGGGACAGATTACAATGAGCAGTTCTTC; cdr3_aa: CASSGTDYNEQFF
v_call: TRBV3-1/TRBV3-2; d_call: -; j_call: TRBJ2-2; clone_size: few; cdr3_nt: TGTGCCAGCAGCCGTTGGACGGCCGGGGAGCTGTTTTTT; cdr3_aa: CASSRWTAGELFF
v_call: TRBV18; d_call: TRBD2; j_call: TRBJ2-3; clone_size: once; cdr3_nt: TGTGCCAGCTCATCGGGACTAGCGGGCGGAGATACGCAGTATTTT; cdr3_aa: CASSSGLAGGDTQYF
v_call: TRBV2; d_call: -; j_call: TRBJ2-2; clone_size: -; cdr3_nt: TGTGCCAGCAGTGGGGCAGCGAACACCGGGGAGCTGTTTTTT; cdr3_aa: CASSGAANTGELFF
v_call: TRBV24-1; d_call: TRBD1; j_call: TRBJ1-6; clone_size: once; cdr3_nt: TGTGCCACCAGTGATCGAATGGGACAGCCGAGCTCCTATAATTCACCCCTCCACTTT; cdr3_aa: CATSDRMGQPSSYNSPLHF
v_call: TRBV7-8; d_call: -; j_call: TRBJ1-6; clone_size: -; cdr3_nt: TGTGCCAGCACCAGTGGGCCCTATAATTCACCCCTCCACTTT; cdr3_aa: CASTSGPYNSPLHF
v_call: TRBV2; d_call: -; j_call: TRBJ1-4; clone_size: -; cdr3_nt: TGTGCCAGCGGGGGCCCGTTTAATGAAAAACTGTTTTTT; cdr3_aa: CASGGPFNEKLFF
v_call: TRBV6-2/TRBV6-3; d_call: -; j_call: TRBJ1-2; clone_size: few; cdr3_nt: TGTGCCAGCAGTTACTCCAACGCTGTCTATGGCTACACCTTC; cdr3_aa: CASSYSNAVYGYTF
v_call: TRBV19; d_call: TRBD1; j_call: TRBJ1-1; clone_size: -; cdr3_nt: TGTGCCAGTAGTGGCACAGGGGGCTCGAACACTGAAGCTTTCTTT; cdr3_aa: CASSGTGGSNTEAFF
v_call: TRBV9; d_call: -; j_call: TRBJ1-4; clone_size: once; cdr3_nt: TGTGCCAGCAGCGGACGCACAACTAATGAAAAACTGTTTTTT; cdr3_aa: CASSGRTTNEKLFF
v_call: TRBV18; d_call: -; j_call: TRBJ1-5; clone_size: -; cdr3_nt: TGTGCCAGCTCAGGGGACCGAAGCAATCAGCCCCAGCATTTT; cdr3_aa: CASSGDRSNQPQHF
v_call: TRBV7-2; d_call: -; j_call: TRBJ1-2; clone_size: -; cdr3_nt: TGTGCCAGCATCACTTCTTCCGGACCCTACTATGGCTACACCTTC; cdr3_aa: CASITSSGPYYGYTF
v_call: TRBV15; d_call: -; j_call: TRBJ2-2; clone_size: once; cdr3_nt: TGTGCCACCGGGATCCCCGGGAAAAACACCGGGGAGCTGTTTTTT; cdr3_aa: CATGIPGKNTGELFF
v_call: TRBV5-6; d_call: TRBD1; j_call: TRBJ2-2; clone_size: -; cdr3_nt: TGTGCCAGCAGCTCTACTAAAGGGGGCCCTGGGGAGCTGTTTTTT; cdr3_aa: CASSSTKGGPGELFF
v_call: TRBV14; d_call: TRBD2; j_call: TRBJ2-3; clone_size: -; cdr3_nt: TGTGCCAGCAGCACGCAAAGGACTAGCAGTAGTGATACGCAGTATTTT; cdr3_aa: CASSTQRTSSSDTQYF
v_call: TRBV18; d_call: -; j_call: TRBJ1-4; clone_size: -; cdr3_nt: TGTGCCAGCTCACTCTCAGACCTTGGACAGGAAAAACTGTTTTTT; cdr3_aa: CASSLSDLGQEKLFF
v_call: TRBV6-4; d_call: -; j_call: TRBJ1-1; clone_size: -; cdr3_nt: TGTGCCAGCAAGGCCTTCAGGGAGATGAACACTGAAGCTTTCTTT; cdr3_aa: CASKAFREMNTEAFF
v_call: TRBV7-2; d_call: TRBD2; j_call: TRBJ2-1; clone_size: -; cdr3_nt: TGTGCCAGCAGCTCCGGCGGGGGAGATGAGCAGTTCTTC; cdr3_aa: CASSSGGGDEQFF
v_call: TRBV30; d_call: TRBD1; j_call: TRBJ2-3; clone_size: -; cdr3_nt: TGTGCCTGGAGCGCAGAGGGACCGGACAGGGGAGATACGCAGTATTTT; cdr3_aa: CAWSAEGPDRGDTQYF
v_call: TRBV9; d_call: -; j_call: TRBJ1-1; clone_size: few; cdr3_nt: TGTGCCAGCAGCGGTCAGGGTTTCGATCCTTTCTTT; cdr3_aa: CASSGQGFDPFF
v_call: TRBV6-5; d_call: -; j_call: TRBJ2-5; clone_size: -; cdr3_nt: TGTGCCAGCGGGCCCAGTGGGACCCAGTACTTC; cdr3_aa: CASGPSGTQYF
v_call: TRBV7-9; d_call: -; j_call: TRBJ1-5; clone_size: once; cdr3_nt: TGTGCCAGCAGCTTCACGGGGGGCTGGCAGCCCCAGCATTTT; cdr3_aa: CASSFTGGWQPQHF
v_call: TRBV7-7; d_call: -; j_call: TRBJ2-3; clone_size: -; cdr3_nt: TGTGCCAGCAGCCCCCAGGGCAGCACAGATACGCAGTATTTT; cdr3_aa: CASSPQGSTDTQYF
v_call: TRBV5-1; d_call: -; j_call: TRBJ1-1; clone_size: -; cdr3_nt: TGCGCCAGCAGCTTGGGACGGGGGAGGGCTGAAGCTTTCTTT; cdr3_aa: CASSLGRGRAEAFF
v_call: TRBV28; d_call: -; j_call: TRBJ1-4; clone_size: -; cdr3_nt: TGTGCCAGCAACGGGGGGGGGTCTAATGAAAAACTGTTTTTT; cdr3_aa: CASNGGGSNEKLFF
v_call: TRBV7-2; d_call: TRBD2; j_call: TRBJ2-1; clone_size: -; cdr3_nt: TGTGCCAGCAGCTTGGTAGCGGGTAGTGGTGAGCAGTTCTTC; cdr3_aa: CASSLVAGSGEQFF
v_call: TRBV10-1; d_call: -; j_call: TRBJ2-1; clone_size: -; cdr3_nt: TGCGCCAGCAGTGATCAGGGTAGGAATGAGCAGTTCTTC; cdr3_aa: CASSDQGRNEQFF
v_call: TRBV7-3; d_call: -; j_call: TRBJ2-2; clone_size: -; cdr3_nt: TGTGCCAGCAGCTTAACCGGAGGACTCACCGGGGAGCTGTTTTTT; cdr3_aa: CASSLTGGLTGELFF
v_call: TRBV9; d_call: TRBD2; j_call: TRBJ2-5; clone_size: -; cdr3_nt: TGTGCCAGCAGCGGAATTAGCGGGGGGGCGGAGACCCAGTACTTC; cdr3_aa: CASSGISGGAETQYF